The source of this T cell receptor beta chain is a study of cytomegalovirus exposure and HLA in healthy donors. Study findings and constraints: Reports state that TCR beta sequences accurately predicted most subjects' HLA-A and HLA-B alleles. In a later analysis, HLA-associated TCR beta chains were more clonally expanded than equally common others.

Trimming removed 8 bases from V and 2 bases from J, with 13 bases in between. Germline-derived CDR1 and CDR2 are MGHDK and SYGVNS. CDR3 size: 14 residues. As regards this clone: Its antigen remains unknown.

In the PCR, 60 Vbeta and 13 Jbeta primers were used. Under the authors' procedure: A later analysis counted 65 million to 95 million unique TCR beta chains, around 12 million shared. Produced via immunoSEQ multiplex PCR; TCRdb's table is partial and in-frame only. V, J and clone size reflect that table, while D and trimming were determined from the DNA. This sample has 150,000 to 200,000 clones, with about four fifths found just once. V and J are TRBV25-1 and TRBJ1-5; D may be TRBD1 (6 bases). This sequence was found in a boy aged 10-17 years in good health and CMV-seronegative. The material sequenced was PBMCs. The CDR3 reads CASDGQRCNQPQHF. The DNA of the CDR3 is TGTGCCAGCGACGGACAGCGGTGCAATCAGCCCCAGCATTTT.